What follows is one TCR beta chain and its context. Its antigen has not been determined. No much larger clonotype is one base removed from it; base qualities were not supplied. Clipping removes 2 bases from V and 3 bases from J, with 11 as the unmatched junction base count. From the cysteine up to the phenylalanine, the CDR3 has a length of 17 residues. CDR3 DNA is the only sequence kept; it has 51 bases, read in frame from the first base. From a lookup of the germline V gene, CDR1 and CDR2 are MNHNS and SASEGT. This record belongs to a study of shared T cell receptors in the human thymus (dated by TCRdb to the early 2020s). About the full investigation: The study examined how self-reactive, shared T-cell receptor alpha chains are generated in the human thymus.

Library creation used the immunoSEQ multiplex PCR assay. TCRdb provides this immuneACCESS table in a form limited to in-frame rearrangements. Some clones are lacking; in checked studies, under half of them reflect an unresolved V gene, and why the rest are absent is not known. Within this sample are 720,000 or so clones, with 70% to 90% of them counted one time only. The top ten hold approximately 0.01% of the sample. The data were also submitted as part of a second study, on human thymus T cells. The second publication reports: The donors were immunologically healthy infants in Finland who had open corrective cardiac surgery for congenital heart defects. Thymus tissue was collected as surgical resects that were removed during corrective cardiac surgery. Usage of V and J gene segments appeared to be biased in both the thymic and the peripheral blood repertoires. The related research found that thymic TCR repertoires overlapped highly between unrelated individuals. The study characterized TCR alpha and beta repertoires from under 10 infant thymus samples and a few related peripheral blood samples. The infant donors were 7 to 244 days old, and the cohort included six males and two females. After being mechanically released from the tissue, thymocytes were kept at -70 degrees C in pellets of about 9.5-30 million cells. A QIAsymphony instrument was used to extract genomic DNA from frozen cell pellets. The immunoSEQ multiplex PCR assay was used to amplify the TCRB and TCRAD loci from a standardized amount of quality-controlled genomic DNA. The amplicons covered the V(D)J region and were long enough to include the CDR3 and to identify the V and J genes. Through the commercial immunoSEQ service, the amplicons were sequenced on an Illumina platform. Primer bias and sequencing errors were corrected as previously described, and TCRAD and TCRB were defined on the basis of the IMGT database. Analysis of the repertoires was done with immunoSEQ Analyzer 3.0 and VDJTools and included basic statistics, V/J segment usage, diversity estimates, rarefaction and pairwise overlap. Diversity was estimated with Chao1, ChaoE, Efron-Thisted, Shannon and inverse Simpson indices, and also on datasets down-sampled to the smallest sample. Repertoire overlap was determined by strict matching of CDR3 nucleotide sequence, V gene and J gene, and Jaccard-based multidimensional scaling clustering was applied. On average, thymus samples gave 650,000 to 1,000,000 unique TCRB clonotypes, whereas blood samples gave around 80,000.

The rearrangement joined TRBV6-1 to TRBJ1-2, and 8 junction bases match TRBD1. The TCR was taken from a girl younger than two with a congenital heart defect. Donor details come from another sample of the same person, matched by shared clones. Source material: thymocytes. The DNA is as follows: TGTGCCAGCAGTGAACGAGGCCACAGGGGGAAGCACTATGGCTACACCTTC. Translated, it reads CASSERGHRGKHYGYTF.